The rows below give T cell receptor beta chains drawn from one sample of a study of patients and donors after allogeneic stem cell transplantation. MiXCR, run by TCRdb on the RT-PCR reads, gives a single entry per CDR3 protein. The sample lists roughly 880,000 distinct CDR3 sequences, under 20% occurring once. The sample was blood, either unsorted or a sorted T cell fraction (not recorded which). These receptors came from a human donor who was either an allogeneic HSCT recipient or a stem cell or donor lymphocyte infusion donor (not recorded which). It is not recorded whose cells these are; they may come from a transplant donor. Each CDR3 is given with its conserved first and last residue. Fields, in order: CDR3 length, clone size, J gene, V gene, CDR3 protein. Size tells how often a clone was seen (once, few, many) or the class of an expanded clone, and some rows leave it out.

CDR3 length: 16
clone size: .
J gene: TRBJ2-3
V gene: TRBV4-1
CDR3 protein: CASSQLLGGSTDTQYF

CDR3 length: 16
clone size: .
J gene: TRBJ1-3
V gene: TRBV7-7
CDR3 protein: CASSSGDTLSGNTIYF

CDR3 length: 16
clone size: few
J gene: TRBJ2-5
V gene: TRBV5-1
CDR3 protein: CASSFGQGALRETQYF

CDR3 length: 15
clone size: few
J gene: TRBJ2-1
V gene: TRBV9
CDR3 protein: CASSVEGGRGNEQFF

CDR3 length: 15
clone size: .
J gene: TRBJ1-1
V gene: TRBV12-3/TRBV12-4
CDR3 protein: CASRPMRGQNTEAFF

CDR3 length: 12
clone size: few
J gene: TRBJ1-2
V gene: TRBV20-1
CDR3 protein: CGGRQANYGYTF

CDR3 length: 14
clone size: many
J gene: TRBJ2-5
V gene: TRBV12-3/TRBV12-4
CDR3 protein: CASSPGGGVETQYF

CDR3 length: 12
clone size: few
J gene: TRBJ1-2
V gene: TRBV30
CDR3 protein: CAWSNSRYGYTF

CDR3 length: 11
clone size: few
J gene: TRBJ1-2
V gene: TRBV20-1
CDR3 protein: CSAREGNGYTF

CDR3 length: 13
clone size: many
J gene: TRBJ2-2
V gene: TRBV2
CDR3 protein: CASSAENTGELFF

CDR3 length: 18
clone size: .
J gene: TRBJ2-1
V gene: TRBV24-1
CDR3 protein: CATSDRTSGSGSYNEQFF

CDR3 length: 14
clone size: .
J gene: TRBJ1-4
V gene: TRBV20-1
CDR3 protein: CSAPDRRTNEKLFF

CDR3 length: 13
clone size: few
J gene: TRBJ2-3
V gene: TRBV5-1
CDR3 protein: CASRRDDTDTQYF

CDR3 length: 15
clone size: .
J gene: TRBJ2-5
V gene: TRBV24-1
CDR3 protein: CATSGNKGLAETQYF

CDR3 length: 15
clone size: few
J gene: TRBJ1-4
V gene: TRBV9
CDR3 protein: CASSAQGRGNEKLFF

CDR3 length: 14
clone size: .
J gene: TRBJ2-1
V gene: TRBV9
CDR3 protein: CASSPTGNNNEQFF